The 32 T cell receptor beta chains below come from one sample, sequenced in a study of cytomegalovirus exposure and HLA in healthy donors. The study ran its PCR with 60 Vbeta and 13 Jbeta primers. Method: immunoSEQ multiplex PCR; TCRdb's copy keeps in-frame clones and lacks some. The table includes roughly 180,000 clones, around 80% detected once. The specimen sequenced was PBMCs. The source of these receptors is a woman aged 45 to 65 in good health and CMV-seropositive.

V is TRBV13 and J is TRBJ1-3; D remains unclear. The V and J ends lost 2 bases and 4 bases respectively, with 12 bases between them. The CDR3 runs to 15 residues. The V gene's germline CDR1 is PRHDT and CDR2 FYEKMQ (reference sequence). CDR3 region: CASSLRVRGGNTIYF. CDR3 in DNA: TGTGCCAGCAGCTTACGTGTGAGAGGGGGAAACACCATATATTTT.

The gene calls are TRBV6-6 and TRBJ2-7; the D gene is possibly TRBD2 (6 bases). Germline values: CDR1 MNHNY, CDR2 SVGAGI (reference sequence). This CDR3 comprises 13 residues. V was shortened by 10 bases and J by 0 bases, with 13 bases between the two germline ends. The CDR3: CATGAASSYEQYF. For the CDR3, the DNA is TGTGCCACGGGAGCGGCTTCCTCCTACGAGCAGTACTTC.

Written as DNA, the CDR3 is TGTGCCAGCTCACCAGCGGCCATGGGACAGGGAAGAAACACCATATATTTT. This translates into CASSPAAMGQGRNTIYF. The V and J genes are TRBV18 and TRBJ1-3, with 9 bases that match TRBD1. V dropped 2 bases and J dropped 5; count of bases not matched to a gene: 10. The length of the CDR3 is 17 residues. Germline CDR1 KGHSH, CDR2 LQKENI.

The CDR3 is CASTSLGGMNTEAFF. CDR3 sequence (DNA): TGTGCCAGCACCTCTCTGGGGGGGATGAACACTGAAGCTTTCTTT. V and J are TRBV9 and TRBJ1-1; possible D gene TRBD1, 5 bases. V was trimmed by 6 bases and J by 0 bases, leaving 15 bases between them. Germline values: CDR1 SGDLS, CDR2 YYNGEE. CDR3 length: 15 residues.

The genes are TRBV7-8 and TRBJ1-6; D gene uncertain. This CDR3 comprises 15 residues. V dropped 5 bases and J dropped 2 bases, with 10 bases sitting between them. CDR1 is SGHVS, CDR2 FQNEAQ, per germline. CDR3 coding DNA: TGTGCCAGCAGCCTGTCGGTAACCTATAATTCACCCCTCCACTTT. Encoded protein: CASSLSVTYNSPLHF.

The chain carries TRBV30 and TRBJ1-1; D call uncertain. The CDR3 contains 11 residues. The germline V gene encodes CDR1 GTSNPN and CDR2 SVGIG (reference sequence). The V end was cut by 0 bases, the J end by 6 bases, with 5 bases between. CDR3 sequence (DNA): TGTGCCTGGAGTGTACTATCTGAAGCTTTCTTT. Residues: CAWSVLSEAFF.

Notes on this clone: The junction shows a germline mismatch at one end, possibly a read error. CDR3 coding DNA: TGTGCCAGCAGTCTTACAGTGTCCACTGGAGCTTTCTTT. The encoded protein is CASSLTVSTGAFF. The V call is TRBV6-4, the J call TRBJ1-1; no reliable D call. Germline assignment: CDR1 MRHNA and CDR2 SNTAGT. CDR3 size: 13 residues.

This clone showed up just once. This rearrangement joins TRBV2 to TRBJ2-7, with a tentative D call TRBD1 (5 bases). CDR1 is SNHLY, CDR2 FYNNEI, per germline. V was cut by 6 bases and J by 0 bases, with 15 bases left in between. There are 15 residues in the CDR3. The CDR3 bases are TGTGCCAGCAGGGCGACCGAAGACAGCTCCTACGAGCAGTACTTC. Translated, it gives CASRATEDSSYEQYF.

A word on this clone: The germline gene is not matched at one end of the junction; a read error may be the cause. CDR3 loop: CASNQTTGGPGELFF. The CDR3 DNA follows: TGCGCCAGCAACCAAACAACAGGGGGACCCGGGGAGCTGTTTTTT. The J gene is TRBJ2-2, the V gene TRBV4-1, with TRBD1 identical over 8 bases. The CDR3 runs 15 residues. Per germline, CDR1 MGHRA and CDR2 YSYEKL.

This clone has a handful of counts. CDR3 protein: CASSFGSGGGETQYF. CDR3 DNA: TGCGCCAGCAGCTTCGGTAGCGGGGGCGGGGAGACCCAGTACTTC. The chain is built from TRBV5-1 and TRBJ2-5, with 9 bases lining up with TRBD2. Germline V gives CDR1 SGHRS, CDR2 YFSETQ. There are 15 residues in the CDR3. The V segment lost 2 bases and the J segment 5 bases; nucleotides outside the gene matches: 7.

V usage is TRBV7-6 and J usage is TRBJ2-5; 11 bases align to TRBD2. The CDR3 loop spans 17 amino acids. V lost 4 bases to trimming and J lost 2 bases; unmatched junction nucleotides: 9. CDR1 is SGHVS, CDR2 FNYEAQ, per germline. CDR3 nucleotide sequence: TGTGCCAGCAGCTCGATCCTACTAGCGGGGGATCAAGAGACCCAGTACTTC. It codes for CASSSILLAGDQETQYF. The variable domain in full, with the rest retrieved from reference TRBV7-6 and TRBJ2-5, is GAGVSQSPRYKVTKRGQDVALRCDPISGHVSLYWYRQALGQGPEFLTYFNYEAQQDKSGLPNDRFSAERPEGSISTLTIQRTEQRDSAMYRCASSSILLAGDQETQYFGPGTRLLVL.

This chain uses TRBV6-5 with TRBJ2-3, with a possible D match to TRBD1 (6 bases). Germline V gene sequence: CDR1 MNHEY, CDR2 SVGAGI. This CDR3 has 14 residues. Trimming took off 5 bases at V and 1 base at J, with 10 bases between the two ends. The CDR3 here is CASSGQTGTDTQYF. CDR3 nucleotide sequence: TGTGCCAGCAGTGGACAGACCGGCACAGATACGCAGTATTTT.

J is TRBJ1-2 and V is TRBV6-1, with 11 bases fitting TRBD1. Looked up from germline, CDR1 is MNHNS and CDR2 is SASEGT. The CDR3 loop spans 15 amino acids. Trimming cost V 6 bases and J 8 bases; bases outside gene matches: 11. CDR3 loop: CASRGLGQGALGYTF. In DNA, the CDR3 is TGTGCCAGCAGAGGCCTCGGACAGGGGGCGCTGGGCTACACCTTC.

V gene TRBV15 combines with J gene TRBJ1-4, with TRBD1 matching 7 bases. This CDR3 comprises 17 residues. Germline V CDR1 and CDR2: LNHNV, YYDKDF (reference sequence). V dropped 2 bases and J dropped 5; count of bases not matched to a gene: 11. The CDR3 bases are TGTGCCACCAGCAGACAGGGGGGCCACTATTCGAATGAAAAACTGTTTTTT. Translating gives CATSRQGGHYSNEKLFF.

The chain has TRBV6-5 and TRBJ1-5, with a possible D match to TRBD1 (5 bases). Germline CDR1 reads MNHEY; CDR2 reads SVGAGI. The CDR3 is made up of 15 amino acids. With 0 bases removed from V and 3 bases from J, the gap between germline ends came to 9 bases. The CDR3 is CASSYSGGTNQPQHF. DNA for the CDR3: TGTGCCAGCAGTTACTCCGGGGGGACCAATCAGCCCCAGCATTTT.

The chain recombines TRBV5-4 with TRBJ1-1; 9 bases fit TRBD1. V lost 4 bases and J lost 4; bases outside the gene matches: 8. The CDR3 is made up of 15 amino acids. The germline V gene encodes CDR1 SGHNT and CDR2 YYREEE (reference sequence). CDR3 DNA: TGTGCCAGCAGCCCTATAGACAGGGGGTTCACTGAAGCTTTCTTT. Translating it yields CASSPIDRGFTEAFF.

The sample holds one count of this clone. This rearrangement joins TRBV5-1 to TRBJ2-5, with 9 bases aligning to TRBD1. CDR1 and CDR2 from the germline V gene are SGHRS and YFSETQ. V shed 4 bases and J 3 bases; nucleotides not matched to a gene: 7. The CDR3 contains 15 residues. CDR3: CASSAGTGKEETQYF. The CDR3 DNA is TGCGCCAGCAGCGCGGGGACAGGGAAGGAAGAGACCCAGTACTTC.

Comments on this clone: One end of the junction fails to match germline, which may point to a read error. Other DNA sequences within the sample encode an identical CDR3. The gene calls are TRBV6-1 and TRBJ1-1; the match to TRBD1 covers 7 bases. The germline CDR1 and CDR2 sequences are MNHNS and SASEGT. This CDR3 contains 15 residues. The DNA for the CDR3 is TGTGCCAGTCTAGACAGGGTTCGGATGAACACTGAGGCTTTCTTT. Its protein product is CASLDRVRMNTEAFF.

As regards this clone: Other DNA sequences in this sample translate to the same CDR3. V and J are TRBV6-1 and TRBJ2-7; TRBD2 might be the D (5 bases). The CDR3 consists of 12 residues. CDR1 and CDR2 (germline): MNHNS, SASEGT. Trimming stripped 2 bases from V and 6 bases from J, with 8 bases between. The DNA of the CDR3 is TGTGCCAGCAGTGAATCAGGAGGCGAGCAGTACTTC. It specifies CASSESGGEQYF.

The CDR3 DNA reads TGCAGCGTTGTCCCCTTTTCGACAGGGAGGAATGAGCAGTTCTTC. As protein: CSVVPFSTGRNEQFF. The V gene is TRBV29-1, the J gene TRBJ2-1; weak D call: TRBD1 (7 bases). The CDR3 has 15 residues. V lost 4 bases and J 7 bases, leaving 20 bases between the germline ends. Per the germline V gene, CDR1 is SQVTM and CDR2 is ANQGSEA.

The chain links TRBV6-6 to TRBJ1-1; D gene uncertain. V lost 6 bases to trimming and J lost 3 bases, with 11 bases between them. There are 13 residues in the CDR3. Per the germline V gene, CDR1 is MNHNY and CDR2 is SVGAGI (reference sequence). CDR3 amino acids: CASRPQEYTEAFF. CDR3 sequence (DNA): TGTGCCAGCAGACCGCAAGAGTACACTGAAGCTTTCTTT.

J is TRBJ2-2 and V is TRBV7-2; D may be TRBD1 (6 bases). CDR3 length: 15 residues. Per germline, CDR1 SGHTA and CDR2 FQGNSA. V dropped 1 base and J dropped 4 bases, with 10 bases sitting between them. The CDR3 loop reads CASSLVLGATGELFF. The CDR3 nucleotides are TGTGCCAGCAGCTTAGTGTTGGGGGCCACCGGGGAGCTGTTTTTT.

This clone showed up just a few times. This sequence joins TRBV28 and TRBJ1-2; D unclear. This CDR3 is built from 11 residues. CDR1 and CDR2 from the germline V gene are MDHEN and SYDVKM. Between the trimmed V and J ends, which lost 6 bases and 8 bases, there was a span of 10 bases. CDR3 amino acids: CASSQLRGYTF. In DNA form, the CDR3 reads TGTGCCAGCAGCCAACTTCGGGGCTACACCTTC.

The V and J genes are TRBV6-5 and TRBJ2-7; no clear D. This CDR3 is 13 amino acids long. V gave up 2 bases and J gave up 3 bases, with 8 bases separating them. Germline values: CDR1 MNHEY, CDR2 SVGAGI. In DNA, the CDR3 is TGTGCCAGCAGTTACAACAGCTACTACGAGCAGTACTTC. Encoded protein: CASSYNSYYEQYF.

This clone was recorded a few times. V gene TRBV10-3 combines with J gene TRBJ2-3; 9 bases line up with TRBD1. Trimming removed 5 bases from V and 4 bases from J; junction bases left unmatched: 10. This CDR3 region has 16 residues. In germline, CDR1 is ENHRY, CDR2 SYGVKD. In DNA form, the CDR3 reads TGTGCCATCAGTAGAACAGGGGGCCAGCGGGCAGATACGCAGTATTTT. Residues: CAISRTGGQRADTQYF.

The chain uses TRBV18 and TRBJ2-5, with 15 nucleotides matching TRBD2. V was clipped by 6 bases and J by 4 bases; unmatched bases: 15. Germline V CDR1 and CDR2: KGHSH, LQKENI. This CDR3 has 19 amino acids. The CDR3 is CASSTDFGLAGGRGETQYF. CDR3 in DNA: TGTGCCAGCTCTACCGATTTCGGACTAGCGGGGGGGCGGGGAGAGACCCAGTACTTC.

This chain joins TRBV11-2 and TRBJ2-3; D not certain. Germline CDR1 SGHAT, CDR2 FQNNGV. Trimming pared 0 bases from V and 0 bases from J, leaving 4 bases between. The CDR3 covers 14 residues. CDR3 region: CASSLEASTDTQYF. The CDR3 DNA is TGTGCCAGCAGCTTAGAAGCTAGCACAGATACGCAGTATTTT.

The DNA of the CDR3 is TGCGCCAGCAGCTTACAAACAGGGAACAACTATGGCTACACCTTC. Residues: CASSLQTGNNYGYTF. J is TRBJ1-2 and V is TRBV5-1; D possibly corresponds to TRBD1 (6 bases). CDR1 and CDR2 from the germline V gene are SGHRS and YFSETQ. Trimming removed 2 bases at V and 2 bases at J, with 13 bases between. There are 15 residues in the CDR3.

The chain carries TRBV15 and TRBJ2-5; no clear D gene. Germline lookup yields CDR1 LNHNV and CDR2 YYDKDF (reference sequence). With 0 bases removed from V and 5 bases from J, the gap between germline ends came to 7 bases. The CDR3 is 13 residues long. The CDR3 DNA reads TGTGCCACCAGCAGAGATACTTCCGAGACCCAGTACTTC. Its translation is CATSRDTSETQYF.

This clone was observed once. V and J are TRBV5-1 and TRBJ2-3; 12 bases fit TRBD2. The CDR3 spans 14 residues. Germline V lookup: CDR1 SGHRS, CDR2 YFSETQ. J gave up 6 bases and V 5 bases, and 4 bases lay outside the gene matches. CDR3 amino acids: CASSPGTSGDTQYF. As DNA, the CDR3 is TGCGCCAGCAGTCCCGGGACTAGCGGGGATACGCAGTATTTT.

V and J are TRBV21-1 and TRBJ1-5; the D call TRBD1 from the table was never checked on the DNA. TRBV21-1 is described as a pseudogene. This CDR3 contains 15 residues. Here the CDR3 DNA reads TGTGCCAGCAGCAGACGACAGGGAATCAATCAGCCCCAGCATTTT. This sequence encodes CASSRRQGINQPQHF.

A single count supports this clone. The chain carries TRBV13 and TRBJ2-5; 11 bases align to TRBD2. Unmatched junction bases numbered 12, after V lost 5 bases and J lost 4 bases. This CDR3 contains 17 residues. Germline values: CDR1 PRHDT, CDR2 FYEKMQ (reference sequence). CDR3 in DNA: TGTGCCAGCAGCCAAACCGTTAGCGGGGGGGCCGGAGAGACCCAGTACTTC. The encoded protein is CASSQTVSGGAGETQYF. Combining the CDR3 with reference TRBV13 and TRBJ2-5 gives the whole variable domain AAGVIQSPRHLIKEKRETATLKCYPIPRHDTVYWYQQGPGQDPQFLISFYEKMQSDKGSIPDRFSAQQFSDYHSELNMSSLELGDSALYFCASSQTVSGGAGETQYFGPGTRLLVL.